This TCR beta chain was sequenced during a study of blood T cell repertoires in COVID-19. The table came from immunoSEQ multiplex PCR; TCRdb's copy has only in-frame clones and leaves some out. The table includes around 110,000 clones, 84% detected once. Germline V gene data show CDR1 as LGHNA and CDR2 as YNFKEQ. Trimming removed 2 bases at V and 8 bases at J, with 15 bases between. The CDR3 is 15 amino acids. Each recovered donor of Cohort 3 presented with two negative PCRs, clearance, or symptom resolution. The chain recombines TRBV4-2 with TRBJ1-4; D might be TRBD1 (5 bases). Sequenced sample: PBMCs or T cells enriched from blood (not recorded which). The TCR originated in a woman in her twenties or thirties who had recovered from COVID-19. The CDR3 protein is CASSQSGQGREKLFF. CDR3 sequence (DNA): TGTGCCAGCAGCCAATCTGGGCAGGGAAGGGAAAAACTGTTTTTT.